This T cell receptor beta chain was sequenced for a study of T cells in Graves' hyperthyroidism and ophthalmopathy. This clonotype has at least ten counts. The antigen is undetermined. From RNA transcripts, TCR beta CDR3 regions were amplified. The study used the HTBI primer set for a first-round RT-PCR of the TCR CDR3. TCRdb passed the multiplex PCR reads through MiXCR, listing each CDR3 protein once. The top ten hold roughly 13% of the sample, which has a few hundred thousand distinct CDR3 sequences, around a sixth seen once. Points from the study as a whole: The model made its ophthalmopathy prediction, and onset followed a median about 5.9 months later.

Germline CDR1 and CDR2: SGHRS and YFSETQ. The CDR3 loop spans 15 amino acids. V lost 0 bases, J lost 5 bases, and 14 bases lay in between. Hyperthyroidism patients were newly diagnosed, had disease duration under 2 months, and were aged 18 to 65 years. On the basis of clinical symptoms, serum thyroxine and TRAb, thyroid ultrasound and orbital computed tomography, diagnoses were made. From under 12 ml of fresh peripheral blood, PBMCs were isolated. The receptor was derived from a young woman with Graves' hyperthyroidism. Input material: blood. The chain recombines TRBV5-1 with TRBJ1-1; D perhaps matches TRBD1 (5 bases). The CDR3 sequence: CASSLGWGARTEAFF. CDR3 sequence (DNA): TGCGCCAGCAGCTTGGGGTGGGGCGCGAGGACTGAAGCTTTCTTT.